This TCR beta chain was sequenced for a study of blood T cell repertoires in COVID-19. The sample holds one count of this clone. Method: immunoSEQ multiplex PCR; TCRdb's copy keeps in-frame clones and lacks some. The table has 200,000 to 250,000 clones, about 84% seen once; the top ten hold approximately 8%. The CDR3 contains 14 residues. The ends were cut back, 2 bases at V and 5 bases at J, with 12 bases in the middle. Looked up from germline, CDR1 is MNHEY and CDR2 is SMNVEV (reference sequence). This chain connects TRBV27 to TRBJ2-5, with D possibly TRBD1 on 6 matching bases. Sequencing was performed on peripheral blood. This TCR derives from a woman older than 75 with COVID-19, enrolled during active disease. The chain's CDR3 is CASSLEGVGETQYF. CDR3 DNA: TGTGCCAGCAGTTTAGAGGGGGTCGGGGAGACCCAGTACTTC.